These 17 T cell receptor beta chains came from one sample sequenced in a study of shared clonotypes between healthy human individuals. TCRdb's copy holds only in-frame clones and misses some; the assay was immunoSEQ multiplex PCR. The repertoire holds about 1.1 million clones, with approximately 78% as singletons. Sequencing input: memory CD4+ T cells from PBMCs. Subset described: CD45RA-negative fraction. The receptors here all came from a man between 18 and 35 years old in good health. Some clones in this sample may be carry-over from other donors' samples.

V is TRBV5-1 and J is TRBJ2-5, with 8 bases lining up with TRBD2. There are 15 residues in the CDR3. Germline V gene sequence: CDR1 SGHRS, CDR2 YFSETQ. The V gene end was trimmed by 2 bases and the J gene end by 0 bases; junction bases not matched to a gene: 3. This CDR3 reads CASSLTGGYQETQYF. CDR3 DNA sequence: TGCGCCAGCAGCTTAACGGGAGGGTACCAAGAGACCCAGTACTTC.

The chain recombines TRBV18 with TRBJ2-7; the match to TRBD1 covers 7 bases. J gave up 0 bases and V 4 bases, and 3 bases lay outside the gene matches. The CDR3 length is 14 residues. Germline lookup yields CDR1 KGHSH and CDR2 LQKENI. The CDR3 DNA sequence: TGTGCCAGCTCACTCGGGACAGACTCCTACGAGCAGTACTTC. As protein: CASSLGTDSYEQYF.

This chain uses TRBV5-5 with TRBJ1-1; D unresolved. This CDR3 has 14 amino acids. Germline values: CDR1 SGHKS, CDR2 YYEKEE (reference sequence). With 0 bases removed from V and 5 bases from J, the gap between germline ends came to 11 bases. This CDR3 is CASSLVVLGTEAFF. As DNA, the CDR3 is TGTGCCAGCAGCTTGGTTGTCCTGGGGACTGAAGCTTTCTTT.

This chain uses TRBV9 with TRBJ1-2; TRBD1 is a possible D gene (5 bases). Trimming removed 3 bases at V and 4 bases at J, with 13 bases between. Germline V lookup: CDR1 SGDLS, CDR2 YYNGEE. This CDR3 is built from 14 residues. CDR3 coding DNA: TGTGCCAGCAGCGCGGGGCAGCCCGCCTATGGCTACACCTTC. Translating it yields CASSAGQPAYGYTF.

In this sample, this clone turned up a few times. In DNA form, the CDR3 reads TGTGCCAGCAGTTCCCCAGCGGTTAACACCATATATTTT. Amino acid sequence: CASSSPAVNTIYF. This chain connects TRBV28 to TRBJ1-3, with unresolved D. Germline CDR1 is MDHEN and CDR2 is SYDVKM. The CDR3 spans 13 residues. The V end lost 4 bases, the J end lost 7 bases, and 11 bases lay between the germline ends.

The chain has TRBV5-6 and TRBJ2-5; 11 positions agree with TRBD1. The length of the CDR3 is 16 residues. Looked up from germline, CDR1 is SGHDT and CDR2 is YYEEEE. V was clipped by 4 bases and J by 5 bases; unmatched bases: 10. The CDR3 sequence is CASSLPRTGGRETQYF. The CDR3 nucleotides are TGTGCCAGCAGCCTACCCAGGACAGGGGGCAGGGAGACCCAGTACTTC.

The rearrangement joins TRBV7-6 to TRBJ1-4; no firm D call. The germline CDR1 and CDR2 sequences are SGHVS and FNYEAQ. Trimming cost V 11 bases and J 8 bases, with 18 bases left between them. The CDR3 has 13 amino acids. CDR3 sequence (DNA): TGTGCCGTGGCCGGGCAGTTAGACGAAAAACTGTTTTTT. This codes for CAVAGQLDEKLFF.

The chain couples TRBV28 to TRBJ1-3; weak D call: TRBD1 (5 bases). V was cut by 7 bases and J by 4 bases, with 20 bases left in between. The CDR3 is 16 amino acids. Germline V gene sequence: CDR1 MDHEN, CDR2 SYDVKM. Here the CDR3 reads CASNNADRDLGNTIYF. DNA of the CDR3: TGTGCCAGCAACAACGCTGACCGGGACTTAGGAAACACCATATATTTT.

V usage is TRBV29-1 and J usage is TRBJ2-1; D gene uncertain. Germline-derived CDR1 and CDR2 are SQVTM and ANQGSEA. The CDR3 contains 10 residues. Trimming removed 4 bases from V and 9 bases from J, with 7 bases in between. The CDR3 region is CSVAEVEQFF. The CDR3 nucleotides are TGCAGCGTTGCCGAGGTTGAGCAGTTCTTC.

The count of this clone is one. This chain joins TRBV14 and TRBJ2-5, with 7 bases lining up with TRBD1. Losses at the gene ends were 4 bases for V and 4 bases for J; bases not matched to a gene: 9. CDR1 and CDR2 from the germline V gene are SGHDN and FVKESK. CDR3 length: 15 amino acids. For the CDR3, the DNA is TGTGCCAGCAGCCCCTTCCAGGGGGTAGGAGAGACCCAGTACTTC. Protein: CASSPFQGVGETQYF.

For this clone: Other DNA sequences within the sample encode an identical CDR3. The J gene is TRBJ1-2, the V gene TRBV7-2; 8 nucleotides line up with TRBD1. V was clipped by 4 bases and J by 2 bases; unmatched bases: 6. This CDR3 has 15 residues. Germline V lookup: CDR1 SGHTA, CDR2 FQGNSA. This CDR3 is CASSSPDRANYGYTF. In nucleotides, the CDR3 is TGTGCCAGCAGCTCCCCGGACAGGGCAAACTATGGCTACACCTTC.

CDR3 in amino acids: CASNPTPFRELFF. DNA of the CDR3: TGTGCCAGCAACCCGACCCCTTTCAGGGAGCTGTTTTTT. V gene TRBV6-1 combines with J gene TRBJ2-2; D uncertain. Trimming pared 7 bases from V and 9 bases from J, leaving 15 bases between. This CDR3 region has 13 residues. Germline lookup yields CDR1 MNHNS and CDR2 SASEGT.

This chain's CDR3 is CASRRNGLALTSTDTQYF. The CDR3 DNA follows: TGTGCCAGCAGGCGCAACGGACTAGCGCTCACTAGCACAGATACGCAGTATTTT. This chain joins TRBV27 and TRBJ2-3, with 9 nucleotides matching TRBD2. With 6 bases clipped from V and 0 bases from J, the junction kept 13 bases outside the gene matches. The CDR3 contains 18 residues. CDR1 and CDR2 from the germline V gene are MNHEY and SMNVEV (reference sequence).

The genes are TRBV15 and TRBJ1-5, with D hard to call. V dropped 6 bases and J dropped 6 bases, with 12 bases sitting between them. CDR3 length equals 13 residues. Germline CDR1 is LNHNV and CDR2 is YYDKDF (reference sequence). DNA for the CDR3: TGTGCCACCAGACCGCTACGGGGTCAGCCCCAGCATTTT. Protein sequence: CATRPLRGQPQHF.

The chain has TRBV12-5 and TRBJ1-2, with 9 bases lining up with TRBD1. The trim removed 1 base at V and 8 bases at J, leaving 5 bases unmatched. This CDR3 has 14 residues. The germline V gene has CDR1 LGHNT and CDR2 FRNRAP. The CDR3 DNA follows: TGTGCTAGTGGTTTGGGCGGGACAGGGAGCGGCTACACCTTC. Encoded protein: CASGLGGTGSGYTF.

The chain links TRBV11-2 to TRBJ2-5; 8 bases line up with TRBD1. Germline-derived CDR1 and CDR2 are SGHAT and FQNNGV. The CDR3 extends over 14 amino acids. The V and J ends lost 1 base and 3 bases, in that order; junction bases with no gene match: 1. The CDR3 region has the DNA TGTGCCAGCAGCTTAGGGACAGGGAAAGAGACCCAGTACTTC. Its protein product is CASSLGTGKETQYF.

Comment on this clone: Other DNA sequences in this sample translate to the same CDR3. The chain joins TRBV18 to TRBJ1-1; D gene unclear. CDR3 length equals 14 residues. V lost 4 bases and J 1 base, leaving 10 bases between the germline ends. In germline, CDR1 is KGHSH, CDR2 LQKENI. The CDR3 spells CASSLGTANTEAFF. The CDR3 bases are TGTGCCAGCTCACTAGGCACGGCGAACACTGAAGCTTTCTTT.